The sequence of this T cell receptor (beta chain) was determined in a study of blood T cells in healthy people across ages. The wider study: Template switching caught about one barcoded beta molecule for each two T cells.

Note on this clonotype: Its antigen is not known.

Findings and limits, study-wide: Bulk PBMC profiling left naive and antigen-experienced comparisons inconclusive. One million T cells yielded diversity estimates that were considered underestimates.

The CDR3 consists of 17 residues. Losses at the gene ends were 0 bases for V and 4 bases for J; bases not matched to a gene: 8. CDR1 ENHRY and CDR2 SYGVKD come from the germline V gene. The study drew donors from healthy Caucasian individuals in Russia aged about 6 to 95. For the second PCR, which ran for roughly 7 to 11 cycles, a sample-barcoded 5' primer and a J-beta primer mix were used. TCRdb re-derived calls from the 5' RACE reads in MiXCR, one entry per CDR3 protein. This table has around 1,100,000 distinct CDR3 sequences, 35% to 45% appearing once. This TCR was sampled from a young man in good health. Sample: blood. The chain recombines TRBV10-3 with TRBJ2-2; 7 bases fit TRBD1. The CDR3 nucleotides are TGTGCCATCAGTGAGTCCCCGGACAGGCCCTCCACCGGGGAGCTGTTTTTT. It translates to CAISESPDRPSTGELFF.